One and the same sample provided the 14 T cell receptor beta chains below, sequenced in a study of shared clonotypes between healthy human individuals. Assay: immunoSEQ multiplex PCR; the TCRdb copy retains only in-frame clones and omits some. The sample carries over 850,000 clones, more than 75% recorded once. Sequencing was carried out using memory CD4+ T cells from PBMCs. Specified subset: CD45RA-negative fraction. The receptors were sampled from a man younger than 30 in good health. Some clones in this sample may be carry-over from other donors' samples.

V gene TRBV6-1 combines with J gene TRBJ2-7; tentatively, D is TRBD1 or TRBD2 (5 bases each). The length of the CDR3 is 13 residues. Trimming shortened V by 8 bases and J by 2 bases, and 13 bases separated the two germline ends. Looked up from germline, CDR1 is MNHNS and CDR2 is SASEGT. The DNA for the CDR3 is TGTGCCAGCTCCTTGAGGGACGCCTACGAGCAGTACTTC. Residues: CASSLRDAYEQYF.

This rearrangement joins TRBV28 to TRBJ2-5; D remains ambiguous. CDR3 length: 11 residues. Germline V lookup: CDR1 MDHEN, CDR2 SYDVKM. V was shortened by 2 bases and J by 9 bases, with 7 bases between the two germline ends. The CDR3 region is CASSLSRAQYF. DNA of the CDR3: TGTGCCAGCAGTTTAAGCAGAGCCCAGTACTTC.

The chain carries TRBV28 and TRBJ1-3; D is ambiguous. Trimming took 3 bases from V and 3 from J, leaving 9 bases between them. Germline V gene data show CDR1 as MDHEN and CDR2 as SYDVKM. CDR3 length: 14 residues. The CDR3 sequence: CASSFSGRGNTIYF. The CDR3 nucleotides read TGTGCCAGCAGTTTCTCAGGTCGTGGAAACACCATATATTTT.

V gene TRBV29-1 combines with J gene TRBJ1-2; maybe TRBD1 (5 bases). V lost 4 bases, J lost 4 bases, and 10 bases lay in between. CDR1 SQVTM and CDR2 ANQGSEA come from the germline V gene. The CDR3 totals 12 residues. The CDR3 DNA reads TGCAGCGTTGGTGGGGGACTCTATGGCTACACCTTC. As protein: CSVGGGLYGYTF.

This chain links TRBV7-9 with TRBJ2-2, with 11 bases aligning to TRBD1. The CDR3 contains 14 residues. Trimming took 5 bases from V and 7 from J; bases not matched to a gene: 3. Germline V CDR1 and CDR2: SEHNR, FQNEAQ (reference sequence). The CDR3 nucleotides read TGTGCCAGCAGCCGGACAGGGGGCCACGGGGAGCTGTTTTTT. Translated: CASSRTGGHGELFF. Full variable domain (rest looked up from reference TRBV7-9 and TRBJ2-2): DTGVSQNPRHKITKRGQNVTFRCDPISEHNRLYWYRQTLGQGPEFLTYFQNEAQLEKSRLLSDRFSAERPKGSFSTLEIQRTEQGDSAMYLCASSRTGGHGELFFGEGSRLTVL.

At least ten counts were recorded for this clone. The same CDR3 is also encoded by other DNA sequences in this sample. V is TRBV7-2 and J is TRBJ2-7; a possible D gene is TRBD2 (6 bases). V was trimmed by 5 bases and J by 0 bases, leaving 11 bases between them. This CDR3 has 14 amino acids. Germline CDR1 is SGHTA and CDR2 is FQGNSA. CDR3 DNA: TGTGCCAGCAGCAGGGGACTCGGCTCCTACGAGCAGTACTTC. Translating gives CASSRGLGSYEQYF.

V gene TRBV7-6 combines with J gene TRBJ2-1; TRBD2 matches 7 bases. J gave up 0 bases and V 1 base, and 15 bases lay outside the gene matches. Per the germline V gene, CDR1 is SGHVS and CDR2 is FNYEAQ. The CDR3 sequence is 20 residues long. The CDR3 DNA sequence: TGTGCCAGCAGCTTAGTGGGAGGTAGCGTCGGGGGGAGCTCCTACAATGAGCAGTTCTTC. It is translated as CASSLVGGSVGGSSYNEQFF.

The genes are TRBV6-6 and TRBJ1-2; the match to TRBD1 covers 7 bases. The germline CDR1 and CDR2 sequences are MNHNY and SVGAGI (reference sequence). The CDR3 is 15 residues long. V shed 5 bases, J shed 0 bases, and the junction held 6 bases outside the gene matches. CDR3 sequence reads: CASSPLQGANYGYTF. Written as DNA, the CDR3 is TGTGCCAGCAGTCCCCTTCAGGGGGCTAACTATGGCTACACCTTC.

This clone has just a few counts. V is TRBV5-4 and J is TRBJ2-1; D might be TRBD2 (6 bases). The CDR3 is made up of 16 amino acids. Germline V gene lookup returns CDR1 SGHNT and CDR2 YYREEE (reference sequence). Trimming shortened V by 1 base and J by 2 bases, and 13 bases separated the two germline ends. CDR3 DNA: TGTGCCAGCAGCTTGAGAGGAGGGCCACCCTACAATGAGCAGTTCTTC. Translation: CASSLRGGPPYNEQFF.

This chain links TRBV6-1 with TRBJ2-5, with D tentatively TRBD2 (5 bases). The J call may be mistaken, given a closer DNA end match to TRBJ2-7. Germline V gives CDR1 MNHNS, CDR2 SASEGT. The CDR3 is 13 residues long. As DNA, the CDR3 is TGTGCCAGCAGGCCTGGACTCTCCTACGAGCAGTACTTC. It is translated as CASRPGLSYEQYF.

With regard to this clone: This may come from a read error, since a much larger clone is one base off. In the same sample, other DNA sequences code for this CDR3. V is TRBV6-5 and J is TRBJ2-5; D remains ambiguous. Germline values: CDR1 MNHEY, CDR2 SVGAGI. The CDR3 consists of 11 residues. V shed 4 bases and J shed 5 bases, with 5 bases lying between them. The CDR3 DNA sequence: TGTGCCAGCAGTTTAGGGGAGACCCAGTACTTC. This codes for CASSLGETQYF.

The chain carries TRBV5-8 and TRBJ2-1, with TRBD1 matching 7 bases. In germline, CDR1 is SGHTS, CDR2 YDEGEE. This CDR3 comprises 14 residues. The V and J ends lost 2 bases and 8 bases, in that order; junction bases with no gene match: 7. The CDR3 DNA reads as TGTGCCAGCAGCTTAGCGACAGGGAGAGATGAGCAGTTCTTC. Protein product: CASSLATGRDEQFF.

This clone was observed a few times. The chain combines TRBV29-1 with TRBJ1-1; D might be TRBD1 (5 bases). V was pared by 5 bases and J by 3 bases, with 16 bases between. The germline V gene encodes CDR1 SQVTM and CDR2 ANQGSEA. CDR3 length: 14 residues. Here the CDR3 DNA reads TGCAGCGTTTTACCGGGACCCGCGGACACTGAAGCTTTCTTT. Amino acids: CSVLPGPADTEAFF.

V usage is TRBV11-2 and J usage is TRBJ2-2; D unresolved. Germline loops: CDR1 SGHAT, CDR2 FQNNGV. The CDR3 covers 16 residues. V lost 1 base and J 0 bases, leaving 9 bases between the germline ends. CDR3: CASSLADLPNTGELFF. DNA for the CDR3: TGTGCCAGCAGCTTAGCCGACCTCCCGAACACCGGGGAGCTGTTTTTT. Full variable domain (outside the CDR3, taken from reference TRBV11-2 and TRBJ2-2): EAGVAQSPRYKIIEKRQSVAFWCNPISGHATLYWYQQILGQGPKLLIQFQNNGVVDDSQLPKDRFSAERLKGVDSTLKIQPAKLEDSAVYLCASSLADLPNTGELFFGEGSRLTVL.